Below, 8 T cell receptor beta chains from the same sample are listed, as sequenced in a study of blood T cell repertoires in COVID-19. Sequencing was performed with immunoSEQ multiplex PCR; in TCRdb, only in-frame clones are kept and a portion is missing. This table holds around 240,000 clones, roughly 88% found once. What was sequenced was peripheral blood. The source is a woman in her thirties or forties who had recovered from COVID-19.

This chain links TRBV2 with TRBJ2-3; D remains unclear. Trimming shortened V by 4 bases and J by 4 bases, and 6 bases separated the two germline ends. This CDR3 region has 12 residues. Germline values: CDR1 SNHLY, CDR2 FYNNEI. CDR3 DNA: TGTGCCAGCAGTGGGAGCTCAGATACGCAGTATTTT. It yields the protein CASSGSSDTQYF.

The chain has TRBV27 and TRBJ1-4; the match to TRBD1 covers 7 bases. Germline V gene sequence: CDR1 MNHEY, CDR2 SMNVEV (reference sequence). V shed 3 bases, J shed 5 bases, and the junction held 6 bases outside the gene matches. This CDR3 comprises 15 residues. CDR3 in DNA: TGTGCCAGCAGTTTCCGGGACAGAGTAAATGAAAAACTGTTTTTT. This sequence encodes CASSFRDRVNEKLFF.

The chain links TRBV6-5 to TRBJ1-2; 9 nucleotides align to TRBD1. CDR1 and CDR2 from the germline V gene are MNHEY and SVGAGI. This CDR3 contains 14 residues. V lost 2 bases, J lost 6 bases, and 4 bases stayed unmatched. The CDR3 protein is CASSYRQGEDGYTF. For the CDR3, the DNA is TGTGCCAGCAGTTACCGACAGGGGGAAGATGGCTACACCTTC.

Remarks on this clone: Other DNA sequences within the sample encode an identical CDR3. The J gene is TRBJ2-5, the V gene TRBV5-1; tentative D call: TRBD1 (6 bases). The germline V gene has CDR1 SGHRS and CDR2 YFSETQ. This CDR3 contains 13 residues. The ends were cut back, 0 bases at V and 5 bases at J, with 8 bases in the middle. In DNA, the CDR3 is TGCGCCAGCAGCTTGGACAGGGCGGAGACCCAGTACTTC. Translated, it gives CASSLDRAETQYF.

The chain uses TRBV4-2 and TRBJ1-6; 9 bases match TRBD1. The CDR3 has 15 residues. V was clipped by 2 bases and J by 7 bases; unmatched bases: 3. Germline V gene lookup returns CDR1 LGHNA and CDR2 YNFKEQ. CDR3 nucleotide sequence: TGTGCCAGCAGCCAACCGGGACAGGGAAATTCACCCCTCCACTTT. This codes for CASSQPGQGNSPLHF.

The chain employs TRBV20-1 and TRBJ2-3; TRBD1 agrees at 7 bases. Germline lookup yields CDR1 DFQATT and CDR2 SNEGSKA (reference sequence). This CDR3 is built from 17 residues. V lost 3 bases, J lost 2 bases, and 14 bases stayed unmatched. The CDR3 protein is CSASPPDGQVFTDTQYF. In DNA, the CDR3 is TGCAGTGCTAGTCCCCCTGATGGACAGGTGTTCACAGATACGCAGTATTTT.

The V gene is TRBV30, the J gene TRBJ1-1; 10 bases align to TRBD1. Unmatched junction bases numbered 10, after V lost 2 bases and J lost 7 bases. The CDR3 totals 15 residues. The germline V gene has CDR1 GTSNPN and CDR2 SVGIG (reference sequence). The CDR3 here is CAWSRGGTGDNEAFF. CDR3 sequence (DNA): TGTGCCTGGAGTAGGGGGGGGACAGGGGATAATGAAGCTTTCTTT.

The rearrangement uses TRBV25-1 and TRBJ2-1; the D gene is possibly TRBD2 (6 bases). Germline CDR1 and CDR2: MGHDK and SYGVNS. V was clipped by 4 bases and J by 9 bases, with 16 bases between them. CDR3 length: 14 residues. The CDR3, as DNA: TGTGCCAGCAGTGGCGGGGCCCGTAGTGTTGAGCAGTTCTTC. Its protein product is CASSGGARSVEQFF.